This T cell receptor (beta chain) stems from a study of blood T cell repertoires in COVID-19. Looking at the study overall: The origin of the acute and convalescent COVID-19 samples was the United States, Italy and Spain. From T cells, B-cell-depleted T cells, or PBMCs came the material, which was cDNA or gDNA.

How the authors handled the data: The assay estimated nucleated cells by amplifying reference gene primers. Some clones are missing from TCRdb's copy, which holds only in-frame ones; the method was immunoSEQ multiplex PCR. The V and J calls and clone size come from that table; D and trimming were worked out from the DNA. The sample lists 55,000 to 65,000 clones, approximately 78% seen once, with about 30% in the top ten. Only a few counts were recorded for this clone. Enrolment of Seattle patients took place during active infection, and they were followed longitudinally. Sequencing input: peripheral blood. This receptor was taken from a man between 60 and 70 years old with COVID-19, enrolled during active disease.

This chain's CDR3 is CASSELPYEQYF. The CDR3 nucleotides are TGTGCCAGCAGTGAACTACCCTACGAGCAGTACTTC. J is TRBJ2-7 and V is TRBV2, with unresolved D. This CDR3 is built from 12 residues. The ends were cut back, 2 bases at V and 2 bases at J, with 4 bases in the middle. Germline-derived CDR1 and CDR2 are SNHLY and FYNNEI.